Listed below are T cell receptor beta chains from one sample, sequenced in a study of T cells after yellow fever vaccination. TCRdb called the 5' RACE reads again in MiXCR, with one record for every CDR3 protein. The sample contains some 350,000 distinct CDR3 sequences, about 4% of which appear only once. Sequencing was performed on PBMCs, taken 5 days after the yellow fever booster vaccination. These receptors came from a man aged 18 to 29 who received the YFV17D yellow fever vaccine. CDR3s include the opening cysteine and the closing phenylalanine or tryptophan. A D gene is named only where the DNA matches it firmly. Some rows have no size entry. The others give once, few or many, or a class for an expanded clone.

J | V | size | D | CDR3 | DNA
TRBJ1-1 | TRBV24-1 | NA | NA | CATSDPHGRFMNTEAFF | TGTGCCACCAGTGATCCCCATGGACGGTTTATGAACACTGAAGCTTTCTTT
TRBJ1-1 | TRBV5-1 | NA | NA | CASSLRGRGSGWNTEAFF | TGCGCCAGCAGCTTGAGGGGTCGGGGGAGTGGATGGAACACTGAAGCTTTCTTT
TRBJ1-5 | TRBV6-2/TRBV6-3 | NA | TRBD1 | CASSYSDRGDLNQPQHF | TGTGCCAGCAGTTACTCGGACAGGGGGGACCTCAATCAGCCCCAGCATTTT
TRBJ1-1 | TRBV6-1 | few | TRBD1 | CASGQGRISDAFF | TGTGCCAGTGGACAGGGCCGCATTAGTGATGCTTTCTTT
TRBJ1-1 | TRBV5-1 | NA | NA | CASSLSGTLGEAFF | TGCGCCAGCAGCCTGTCCGGGACCCTCGGTGAAGCTTTCTTT
TRBJ2-5 | TRBV7-2 | NA | TRBD2 | CASSLGGGERTQYF | TGTGCCAGCAGCTTAGGGGGAGGGGAAAGGACCCAGTACTTC
TRBJ1-1 | TRBV24-1 | NA | NA | CATRDRSGGNTEAFF | TGTGCCACCAGGGATCGATCGGGGGGGAACACTGAAGCTTTCTTT
TRBJ2-5 | TRBV4-3 | NA | NA | CASSQDIPSVETQYF | TGCGCCAGCAGCCAAGATATCCCGTCGGTGGAGACCCAGTACTTC
TRBJ2-2 | TRBV6-2/TRBV6-3 | NA | NA | CASSYSDRLTGELFF | TGTGCCAGCAGTTACTCGGACAGACTTACCGGGGAGCTGTTTTTT
TRBJ2-3 | TRBV25-1 | many | NA | CASSEYAGEADTQYF | TGTGCCAGCAGTGAATATGCAGGGGAGGCAGATACGCAGTATTTT
TRBJ1-1 | TRBV27 | NA | NA | CASSSAGSLPEAFF | TGTGCCAGCAGTTCGGCGGGCTCCCTTCCTGAAGCTTTCTTT
TRBJ1-1 | TRBV5-1 | many | NA | CASSLYGTQNTEAFF | TGCGCCAGCAGCTTGTATGGGACGCAGAACACTGAAGCTTTCTTT
TRBJ1-4 | TRBV5-1 | few | NA | CASSFRLGANEKLFF | TGCGCCAGCAGCTTCAGATTAGGGGCTAATGAAAAACTGTTTTTT
TRBJ2-3 | TRBV15 | few | TRBD2 | CATSRRGGGTDTQYF | TGTGCCACCAGCAGGCGGGGGGGAGGCACAGATACGCAGTATTTT
TRBJ2-1 | TRBV4-3 | many | TRBD1 | CASSQEGQDTNEQFF | TGCGCCAGCAGCCAAGAGGGACAGGATACTAATGAGCAGTTCTTC
TRBJ2-5 | TRBV2 | NA | NA | CASSAASGQETQYF | TGTGCCAGCAGTGCGGCTTCCGGGCAAGAGACCCAGTACTTC
TRBJ1-2 | TRBV12-3/TRBV12-4 | many | NA | CASSQARDYGYTF | TGTGCCAGCTCACAAGCTCGGGACTATGGCTACACCTTC
TRBJ2-7 | TRBV21-1 | NA | NA | CASLQGYREQYF | TGTGCCAGCTTACAGGGTTACCGCGAGCAGTACTTC
TRBJ2-7 | TRBV4-3 | few | TRBD2 | CASSQERSSGPYEQYF | TGCGCCAGCAGCCAAGAGAGGTCTAGCGGCCCCTACGAGCAGTACTTC
TRBJ2-7 | TRBV7-6 | NA | NA | CASSLGEQGYEQYF | TGTGCCAGCAGCTTAGGGGAACAGGGTTACGAGCAGTACTTC
TRBJ1-4 | TRBV15 | few | NA | CATSTIHLATNEKLFF | TGTGCCACCAGCACGATACACCTTGCAACTAATGAAAAACTGTTTTTT
TRBJ1-1 | TRBV30 | few | NA | CAWSPDSEAFF | TGTGCCTGGAGCCCTGACAGTGAAGCTTTCTTT
TRBJ2-5 | TRBV7-2 | many | TRBD1 | CASRNTGGGETQYF | TGTGCCAGCAGAAATACAGGGGGCGGAGAGACCCAGTACTTC
TRBJ2-3 | TRBV18 | NA | NA | CASSPPGPSNTQYF | TGTGCCAGCTCACCTCCGGGCCCGTCGAATACGCAGTATTTT
TRBJ1-1 | TRBV15 | NA | NA | CATSRDPVSLEAFF | TGTGCCACCAGCAGAGATCCCGTTAGCCTTGAAGCTTTCTTT
TRBJ2-3 | TRBV12-3/TRBV12-4 | NA | NA | CASSLFTGTDTQYF | TGTGCCAGCAGTTTGTTCACGGGGACAGATACGCAGTATTTT
TRBJ2-1 | TRBV6-6 | many | NA | CASIVGYGQEQFF | TGTGCCAGCATAGTCGGGTACGGGCAGGAGCAGTTCTTC
TRBJ2-1 | TRBV18 | NA | NA | CASSESSSYNEQFF | TGTGCCAGCTCAGAATCATCCTCCTACAATGAGCAGTTCTTC
TRBJ1-2 | TRBV6-5 | few | NA | CASSYSVRYGYTF | TGTGCCAGCAGTTACTCTGTCCGCTATGGCTACACCTTC
TRBJ1-1 | TRBV4-2 | many | NA | CASSQDKGGTEAFF | TGTGCCAGCAGCCAAGATAAGGGGGGCACTGAAGCTTTCTTT
TRBJ2-7 | TRBV5-1 | few | TRBD1 | CASSLGVGGQGRPYEQYF | TGCGCCAGCAGCTTGGGGGTCGGGGGACAGGGAAGGCCCTACGAGCAGTACTTC
TRBJ2-5 | TRBV5-6 | many | NA | CASSHRERRKTQYF | TGTGCCAGCAGCCACAGGGAGCGCCGGAAGACCCAGTACTTC
TRBJ2-1 | TRBV20-1 | few | NA | CSAPFGEWSYNEQFF | TGCAGTGCCCCCTTTGGGGAATGGTCCTACAATGAGCAGTTCTTC
TRBJ2-3 | TRBV5-6 | few | NA | CASSWELADTQYF | TGTGCCAGCAGTTGGGAGTTAGCAGATACGCAGTATTTT
TRBJ2-3 | TRBV7-2 | NA | NA | CASSGYVQDTQYF | TGTGCCAGCAGCGGATACGTTCAGGATACGCAGTATTTT
TRBJ1-2 | TRBV19 | NA | TRBD1 | CASQQGEANYGYTF | TGTGCCAGTCAACAGGGGGAGGCTAACTATGGCTACACCTTC
TRBJ1-2 | TRBV28 | many | NA | CASSLGGGAYGYTF | TGTGCCAGCAGTTTAGGAGGGGGGGCATATGGCTACACCTTC
TRBJ2-7 | TRBV2 | many | NA | CASSEYGARVEQYF | TGTGCCAGCAGTGAATATGGCGCTAGGGTCGAGCAGTACTTC
TRBJ2-7 | TRBV29-1 | few | TRBD2 | CSVLSGGYEQYF | TGCAGCGTTCTTTCGGGGGGCTACGAGCAGTACTTC
TRBJ1-2 | TRBV18 | NA | TRBD1 | CASSLGQGRVGGYTF | TGTGCCAGCTCCCTCGGACAGGGCCGGGTCGGTGGCTACACCTTC
TRBJ1-4 | TRBV5-3 | NA | TRBD1 | CARSPSGGVREKLFF | TGTGCCAGAAGCCCCTCAGGGGGCGTTCGTGAAAAACTGTTTTTT
TRBJ2-3 | TRBV19 | many | NA | CASSIQGRTDTQYF | TGTGCCAGTAGTATTCAGGGGAGGACAGATACGCAGTATTTT
TRBJ1-4 | TRBV4-2 | NA | TRBD1 | CASSNRDRANEKLFF | TGTGCCAGCAGCAACCGGGACAGGGCTAATGAAAAACTGTTTTTT